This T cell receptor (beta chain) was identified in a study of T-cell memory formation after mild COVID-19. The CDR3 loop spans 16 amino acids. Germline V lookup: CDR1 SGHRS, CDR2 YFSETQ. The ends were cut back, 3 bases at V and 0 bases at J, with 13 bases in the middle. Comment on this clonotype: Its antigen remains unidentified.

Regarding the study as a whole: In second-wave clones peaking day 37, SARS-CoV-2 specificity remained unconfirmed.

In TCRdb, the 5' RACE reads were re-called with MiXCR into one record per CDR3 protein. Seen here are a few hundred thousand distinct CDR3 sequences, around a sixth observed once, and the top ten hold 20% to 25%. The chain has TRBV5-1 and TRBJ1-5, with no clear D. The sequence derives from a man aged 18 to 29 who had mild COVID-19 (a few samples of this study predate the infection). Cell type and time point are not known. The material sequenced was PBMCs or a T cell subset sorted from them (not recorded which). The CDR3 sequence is CASSWRGVLSNQPQHF. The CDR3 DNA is TGCGCCAGCAGCTGGCGGGGTGTACTTAGCAATCAGCCCCAGCATTTT. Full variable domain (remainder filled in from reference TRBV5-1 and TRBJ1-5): KAGVTQTPRYLIKTRGQQVTLSCSPISGHRSVSWYQQTPGQGLQFLFEYFSETQRNKGNFPGRFSGRQFSNSRSEMNVSTLELGDSALYLCASSWRGVLSNQPQHFGDGTRLSIL.